One TCR beta chain is described in this entry. Antigen unknown. This CDR3 contains 15 residues. Germline loops: CDR1 MNHNY, CDR2 SVGAGI (reference sequence). Trimming took 0 bases from V and 3 from J, leaving 11 bases between them. Amplified regions were TCR beta CDR3 sequences from RNA transcripts. First-round RT-PCR of the TCR CDR3 relied on the HTBI primer set. TCRdb reprocessed the multiplex PCR reads with MiXCR, giving one entry per CDR3 protein. Among approximately 350,000 distinct CDR3 sequences, about 16% were seen once, and the ten largest hold under 25%. This entry belongs to a study of T cells in Graves' hyperthyroidism and ophthalmopathy. Fresh peripheral blood, approximately 10 ml, yielded the PBMCs. Study-level findings and limits: Most expanded thyroid clonotypes above 0.001 recurred in blood. From stable hyperthyroidism, ophthalmopathy was set apart by a 13 V-J model.

The TCR was taken from a woman in her sixties with Graves' ophthalmopathy. Sequencing was carried out using blood. The genes are TRBV6-6 and TRBJ1-2; perhaps TRBD1 as D (6 bases). CDR3 amino acids: CASSYSRGGDYGYTF. The CDR3 DNA sequence: TGTGCCAGCAGTTACTCGAGGGGGGGGGACTATGGCTACACCTTC.